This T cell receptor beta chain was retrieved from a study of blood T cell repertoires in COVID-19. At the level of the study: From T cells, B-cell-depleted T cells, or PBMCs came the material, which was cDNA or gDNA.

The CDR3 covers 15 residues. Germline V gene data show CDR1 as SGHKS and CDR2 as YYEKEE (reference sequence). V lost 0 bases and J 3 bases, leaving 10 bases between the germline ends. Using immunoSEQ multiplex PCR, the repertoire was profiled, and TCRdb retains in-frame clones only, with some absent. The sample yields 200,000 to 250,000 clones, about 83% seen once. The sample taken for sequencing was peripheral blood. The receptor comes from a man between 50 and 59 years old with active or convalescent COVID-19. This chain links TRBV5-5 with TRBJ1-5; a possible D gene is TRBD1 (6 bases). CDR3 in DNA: TGTGCCAGCAGCTTGGCGGGGGGCTTCAATCAGCCCCAGCATTTT. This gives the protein CASSLAGGFNQPQHF.